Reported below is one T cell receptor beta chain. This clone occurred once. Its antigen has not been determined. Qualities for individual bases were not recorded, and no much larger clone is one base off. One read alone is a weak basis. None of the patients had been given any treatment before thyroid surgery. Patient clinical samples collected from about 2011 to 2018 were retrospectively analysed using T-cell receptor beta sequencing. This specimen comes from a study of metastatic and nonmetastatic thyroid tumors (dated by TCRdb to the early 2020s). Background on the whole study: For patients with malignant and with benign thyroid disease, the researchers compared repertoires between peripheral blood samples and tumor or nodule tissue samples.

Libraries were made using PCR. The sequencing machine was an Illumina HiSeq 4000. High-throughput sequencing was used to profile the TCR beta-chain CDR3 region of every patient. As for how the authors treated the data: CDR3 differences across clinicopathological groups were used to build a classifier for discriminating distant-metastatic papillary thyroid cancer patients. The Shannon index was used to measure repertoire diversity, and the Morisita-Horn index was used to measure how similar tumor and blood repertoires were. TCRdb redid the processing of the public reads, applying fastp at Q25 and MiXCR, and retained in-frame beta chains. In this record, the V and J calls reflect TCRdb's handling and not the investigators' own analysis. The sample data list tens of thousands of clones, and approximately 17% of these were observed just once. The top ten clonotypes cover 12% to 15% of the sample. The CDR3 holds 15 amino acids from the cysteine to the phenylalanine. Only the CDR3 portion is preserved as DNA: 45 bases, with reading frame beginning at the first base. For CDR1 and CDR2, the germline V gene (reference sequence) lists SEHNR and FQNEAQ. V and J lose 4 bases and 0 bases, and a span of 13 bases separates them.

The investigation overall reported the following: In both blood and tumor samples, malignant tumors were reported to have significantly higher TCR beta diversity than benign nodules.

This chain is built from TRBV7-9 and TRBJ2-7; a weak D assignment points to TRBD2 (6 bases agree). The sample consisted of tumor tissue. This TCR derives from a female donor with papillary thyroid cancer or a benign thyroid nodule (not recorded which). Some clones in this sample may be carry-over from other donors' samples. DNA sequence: TGTGCCAGCAGCTCGGGGGAATACATCTCCTACGAGCAGTACTTC. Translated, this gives CASSSGEYISYEQYF.